This T cell receptor beta chain came from a study of T cell responses to AZD1222 COVID-19 vaccine. The study, taken as a whole, reports: Donor demographics were predominantly white British with a female majority; clonal diversity may be underestimated.

Trimming took off 4 bases at V and 8 bases at J, with 14 bases between the two ends. The length of the CDR3 is 13 residues. The germline V gene encodes CDR1 SGHAT and CDR2 FQDESV (reference sequence). As concerns this clone: Its antigen remains unknown.

Libraries were prepared by immunoSEQ multiplex PCR; TCRdb keeps only in-frame clonotypes and omits some of them. The repertoire has 130,000 or so clones, 92% of them found once; the top ten carry roughly 4%. The sample consisted of peripheral blood, taken 28 days after the second AZD1222 dose. The sequence came from an adult who received the AZD1222 COVID-19 vaccine. The rearrangement links TRBV11-1 to TRBJ2-5, with D perhaps matching TRBD2 (7 bases). CDR3 amino acids: CASSSRGAETQYF. The CDR3 DNA is TGTGCCAGCAGCTCACGGGGGGCGGAAACCCAGTACTTC.